The entry below gives a single TCR beta chain sequence along with its context. Its specificity is not known. Relative to the germline gene, one junction end is altered; a read error may explain this. Priming with a constant-region primer yielded TCR beta cDNA from roughly 490 ng total RNA. Modified slightly, ARM-PCR produced TCR beta libraries over three nested multiplex PCR rounds. For roughly 10 cycles apiece, the opening two PCR rounds ran with TRBV1-TRBV30 forward primers and a C-beta reverse primer. TCRdb used MiXCR to reprocess the multiplex PCR reads, holding one entry per CDR3 protein. The table shows roughly 100,000 distinct CDR3 sequences, with roughly 80% occurring only once. Germline V gene lookup returns CDR1 SGHAT and CDR2 FQNNGV. CDR3 length: 13 residues. This sample is drawn from a study of tumor-infiltrating lymphocytes in primary liver carcinoma. For the study at large: Patients of both sexes were 30 to 69 years old. The study, taken as a whole, reports: With p = 0.039, the top-250-clone fraction in tumors significantly exceeded that in blood.

Co-extraction of RNA and DNA was performed on about 19-32 mg of unsorted bulk tissue. Patients showed chronic HBV infection and an absence of prior treatment. Every one of the tumor samples had a viable tumor cell content above 75%. The chain employs TRBV11-2 and TRBJ1-5; TRBD1 matches 7 bases. The origin of this receptor is a man aged 35 to 55 with primary liver carcinoma and hepatitis B virus infection. Input material: liver tumor tissue from sampling region 3. Subset noted: tumor region T3, left-lateral pole. This CDR3 reads CASGQESREPQHF. CDR3 coding DNA: TGTGCCAGTGGACAGGAGTCCCGGGAACCCCAACATTTT.